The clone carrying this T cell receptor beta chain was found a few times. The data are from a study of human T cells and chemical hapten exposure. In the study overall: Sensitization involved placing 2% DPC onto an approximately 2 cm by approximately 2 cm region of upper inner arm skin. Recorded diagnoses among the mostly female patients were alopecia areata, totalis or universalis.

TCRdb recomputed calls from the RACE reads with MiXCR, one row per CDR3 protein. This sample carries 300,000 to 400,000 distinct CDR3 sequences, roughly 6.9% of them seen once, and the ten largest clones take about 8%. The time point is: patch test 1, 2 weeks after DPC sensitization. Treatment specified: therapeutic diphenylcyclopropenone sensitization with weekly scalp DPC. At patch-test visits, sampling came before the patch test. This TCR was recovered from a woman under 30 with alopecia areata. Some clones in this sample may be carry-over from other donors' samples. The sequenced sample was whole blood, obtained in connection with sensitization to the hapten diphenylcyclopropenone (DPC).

The CDR3 DNA reads TGTGCCATCAGTGAGTCTCGGACACGCCTCGGGAACGAGCAGTACTTC. Amino acid sequence: CAISESRTRLGNEQYF. The chain carries TRBV10-3 and TRBJ2-7, with D possibly called TRBD1 or TRBD2 (5 bases each). With 0 bases removed from V and 5 bases from J, the gap between germline ends came to 17 bases. CDR3 length: 16 residues. Germline loops: CDR1 ENHRY, CDR2 SYGVKD.